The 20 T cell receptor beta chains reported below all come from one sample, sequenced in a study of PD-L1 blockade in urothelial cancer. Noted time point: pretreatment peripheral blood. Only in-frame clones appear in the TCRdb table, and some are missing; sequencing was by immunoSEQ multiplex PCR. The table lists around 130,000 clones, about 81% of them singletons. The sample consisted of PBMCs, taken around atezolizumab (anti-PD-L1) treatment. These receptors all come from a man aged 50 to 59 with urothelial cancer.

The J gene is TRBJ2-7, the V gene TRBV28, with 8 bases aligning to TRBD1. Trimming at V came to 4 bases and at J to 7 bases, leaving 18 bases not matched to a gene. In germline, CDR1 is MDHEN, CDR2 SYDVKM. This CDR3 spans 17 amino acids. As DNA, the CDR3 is TGTGCCAGCAGTTCATACGATCAGGGGGCGTTCCGTAAGGAGCAGTACTTC. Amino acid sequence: CASSSYDQGAFRKEQYF.

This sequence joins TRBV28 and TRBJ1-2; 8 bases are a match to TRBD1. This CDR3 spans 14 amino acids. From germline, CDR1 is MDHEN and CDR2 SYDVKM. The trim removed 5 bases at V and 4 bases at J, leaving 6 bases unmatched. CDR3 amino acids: CASSSSGTGYGYTF. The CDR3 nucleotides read TGTGCCAGCAGTAGCTCCGGGACAGGCTATGGCTACACCTTC.

The DNA of the CDR3 is TGTGCCAGCAGTCCCCAAGGAGACAGTTACGGTCCCTACGAGCAGTACTTC. Protein sequence: CASSPQGDSYGPYEQYF. The chain is built from TRBV27 and TRBJ2-7, with D possibly TRBD1 on 5 matching bases. Germline V gives CDR1 MNHEY, CDR2 SMNVEV (reference sequence). The CDR3 is made up of 17 amino acids. V was pared by 5 bases and J by 2 bases, with 22 bases between.

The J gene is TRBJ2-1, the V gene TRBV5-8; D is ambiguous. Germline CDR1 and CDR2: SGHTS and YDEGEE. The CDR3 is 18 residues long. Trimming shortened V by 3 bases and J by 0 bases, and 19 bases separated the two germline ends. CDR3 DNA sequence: TGTGCCAGCAGCTCCGGGTACCCTGGCGTGAGCTCCTACAATGAGCAGTTCTTC. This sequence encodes CASSSGYPGVSSYNEQFF.

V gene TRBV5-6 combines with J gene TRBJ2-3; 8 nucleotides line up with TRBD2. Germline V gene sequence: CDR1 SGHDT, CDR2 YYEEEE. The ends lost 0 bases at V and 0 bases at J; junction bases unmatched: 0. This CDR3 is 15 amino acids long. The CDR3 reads CASSLASGSTDTQYF. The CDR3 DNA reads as TGTGCCAGCAGCTTGGCTAGCGGGAGCACAGATACGCAGTATTTT.

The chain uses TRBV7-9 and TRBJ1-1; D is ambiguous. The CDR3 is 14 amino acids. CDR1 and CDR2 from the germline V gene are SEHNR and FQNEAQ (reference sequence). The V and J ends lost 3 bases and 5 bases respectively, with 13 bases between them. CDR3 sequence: CASSLRDPGTEAFF. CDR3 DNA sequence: TGTGCCAGCAGCTTGCGCGACCCGGGGACTGAAGCTTTCTTT.

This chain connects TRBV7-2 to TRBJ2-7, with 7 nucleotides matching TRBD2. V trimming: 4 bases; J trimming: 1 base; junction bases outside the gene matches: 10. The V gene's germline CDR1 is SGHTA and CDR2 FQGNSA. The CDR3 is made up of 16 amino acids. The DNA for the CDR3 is TGTGCCAGCAGCTCAGAAGCGGGACCGATGTCCTACGAGCAGTACTTC. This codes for CASSSEAGPMSYEQYF.

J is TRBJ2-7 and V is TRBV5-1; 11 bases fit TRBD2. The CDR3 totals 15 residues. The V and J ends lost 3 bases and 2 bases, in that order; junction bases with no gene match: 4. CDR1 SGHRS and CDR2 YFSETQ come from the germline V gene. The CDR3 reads CASSYGTSGAYEQYF. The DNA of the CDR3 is TGCGCCAGCAGCTACGGGACTAGCGGAGCCTACGAGCAGTACTTC.

CDR3 sequence (DNA): TGTGCCAGCAGCACAGGCGGGGACAGGGCGGAGACCCAGTACTTC. Its translation is CASSTGGDRAETQYF. This chain uses TRBV5-4 with TRBJ2-5, with 9 bases that match TRBD1. The CDR3 spans 15 residues. From germline, CDR1 is SGHNT and CDR2 YYREEE (reference sequence). J gave up 5 bases and V 4 bases, and 9 bases lay outside the gene matches.

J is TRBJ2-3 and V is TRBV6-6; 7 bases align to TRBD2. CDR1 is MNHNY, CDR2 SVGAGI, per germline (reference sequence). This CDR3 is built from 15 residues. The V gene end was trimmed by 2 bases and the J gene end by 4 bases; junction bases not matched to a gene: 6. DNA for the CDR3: TGTGCCAGCAGTTACGCCACGGGAGGAGCAGATACGCAGTATTTT. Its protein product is CASSYATGGADTQYF.

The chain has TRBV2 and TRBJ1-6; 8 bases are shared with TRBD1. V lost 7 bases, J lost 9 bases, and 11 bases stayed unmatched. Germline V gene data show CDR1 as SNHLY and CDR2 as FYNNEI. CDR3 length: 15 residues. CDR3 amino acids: CASKTGAAGGSPLHF. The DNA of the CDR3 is TGTGCCAGCAAGACAGGGGCCGCAGGCGGTTCACCCCTCCACTTT.

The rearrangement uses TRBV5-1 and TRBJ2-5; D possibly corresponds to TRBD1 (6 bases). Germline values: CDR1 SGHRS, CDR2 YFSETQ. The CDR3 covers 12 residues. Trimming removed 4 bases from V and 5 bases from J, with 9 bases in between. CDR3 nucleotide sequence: TGCGCCAGCAGCGAGGGGGTCGAGACCCAGTACTTC. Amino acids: CASSEGVETQYF.

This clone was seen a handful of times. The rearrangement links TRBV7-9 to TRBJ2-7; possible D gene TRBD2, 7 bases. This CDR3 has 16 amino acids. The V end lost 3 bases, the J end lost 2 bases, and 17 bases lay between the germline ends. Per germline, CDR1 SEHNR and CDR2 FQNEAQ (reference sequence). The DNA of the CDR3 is TGTGCCAGCAGCTTCGGAGGGGGGGCCTCAACCTACGAGCAGTACTTC. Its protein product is CASSFGGGASTYEQYF.

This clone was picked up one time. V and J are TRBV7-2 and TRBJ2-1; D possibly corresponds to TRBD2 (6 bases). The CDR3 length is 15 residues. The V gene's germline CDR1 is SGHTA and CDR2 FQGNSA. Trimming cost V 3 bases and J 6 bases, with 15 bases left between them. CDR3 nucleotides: TGTGCCAGCAGCTTCCCCGGGACTTTTGGCAATGAGCAGTTCTTC. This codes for CASSFPGTFGNEQFF.

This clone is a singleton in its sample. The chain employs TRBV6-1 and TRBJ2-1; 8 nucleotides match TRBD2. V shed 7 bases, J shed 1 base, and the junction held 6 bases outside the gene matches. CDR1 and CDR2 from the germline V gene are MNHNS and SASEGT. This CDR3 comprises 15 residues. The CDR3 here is CASTGLALSYNEQFF. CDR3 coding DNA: TGTGCCAGCACCGGACTAGCTTTATCCTACAATGAGCAGTTCTTC.

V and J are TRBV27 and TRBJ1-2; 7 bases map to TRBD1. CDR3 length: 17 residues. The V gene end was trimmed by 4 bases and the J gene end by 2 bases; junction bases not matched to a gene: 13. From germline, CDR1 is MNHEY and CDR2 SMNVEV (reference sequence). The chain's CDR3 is CASSSPGQLTSNYGYTF. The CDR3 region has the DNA TGTGCCAGCAGTTCTCCGGGACAGCTAACCTCCAACTATGGCTACACCTTC.

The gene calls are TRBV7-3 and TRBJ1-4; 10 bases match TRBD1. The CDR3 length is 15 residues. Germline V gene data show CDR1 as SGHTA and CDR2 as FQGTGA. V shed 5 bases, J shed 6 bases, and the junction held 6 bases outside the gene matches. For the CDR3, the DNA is TGTGCCAGCAGCCCAACCGGGACAGGGGATGAAAAACTGTTTTTT. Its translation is CASSPTGTGDEKLFF.

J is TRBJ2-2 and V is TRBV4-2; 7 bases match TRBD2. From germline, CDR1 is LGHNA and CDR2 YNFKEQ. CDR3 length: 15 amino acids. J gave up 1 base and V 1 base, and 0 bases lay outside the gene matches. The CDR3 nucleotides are TGTGCCAGCAGCCAAGCTAGCGGGAACACCGGGGAGCTGTTTTTT. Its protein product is CASSQASGNTGELFF.

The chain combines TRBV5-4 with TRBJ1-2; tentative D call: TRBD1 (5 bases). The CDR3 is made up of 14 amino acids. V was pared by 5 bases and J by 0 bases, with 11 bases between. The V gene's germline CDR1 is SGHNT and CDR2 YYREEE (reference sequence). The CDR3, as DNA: TGTGCCAGCAGTCTAGGAGGGGCTAACTATGGCTACACCTTC. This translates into CASSLGGANYGYTF.

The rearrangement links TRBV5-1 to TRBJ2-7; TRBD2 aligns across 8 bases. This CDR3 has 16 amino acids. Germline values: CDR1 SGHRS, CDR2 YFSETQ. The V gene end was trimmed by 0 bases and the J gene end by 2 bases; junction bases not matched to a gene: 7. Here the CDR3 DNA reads TGCGCCAGCAGCTTGGCGTTTAGCGGGGCTACCTACGAGCAGTACTTC. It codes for CASSLAFSGATYEQYF.